This T cell receptor beta chain stems from a study of neurological immune-mediated disorders. As for the cDNA, it was generated by 5'RACE with 10-nucleotide random UMIs. TCRdb itself ran the 5' RACE reads through MiXCR, one entry per CDR3 protein. The table lists around 66,000 distinct CDR3 sequences, 5.2% of them singletons. CDR3 size: 14 residues. V was pared by 3 bases and J by 6 bases, with 4 bases of the junction left unmatched. This clonotype was recorded many times. Its antigen is not known. Study-level results: Phylogenetic grouping assigned the repertoires of 18 of 34 multiple sclerosis patients to a single related-CDR3 cluster, which may represent a signature.

Material for sequencing was PBMCs. This chain links TRBV12-3 or TRBV12-4 with TRBJ1-5; 8 nucleotides line up with TRBD1. The source of this sequence is a woman aged 25 to 39 with multiple sclerosis. CDR3 nucleotides: TGTGCCAGCAGTTTCCCAGGGGGCGGTCAGCCCCAGCATTTT. Translated: CASSFPGGGQPQHF.